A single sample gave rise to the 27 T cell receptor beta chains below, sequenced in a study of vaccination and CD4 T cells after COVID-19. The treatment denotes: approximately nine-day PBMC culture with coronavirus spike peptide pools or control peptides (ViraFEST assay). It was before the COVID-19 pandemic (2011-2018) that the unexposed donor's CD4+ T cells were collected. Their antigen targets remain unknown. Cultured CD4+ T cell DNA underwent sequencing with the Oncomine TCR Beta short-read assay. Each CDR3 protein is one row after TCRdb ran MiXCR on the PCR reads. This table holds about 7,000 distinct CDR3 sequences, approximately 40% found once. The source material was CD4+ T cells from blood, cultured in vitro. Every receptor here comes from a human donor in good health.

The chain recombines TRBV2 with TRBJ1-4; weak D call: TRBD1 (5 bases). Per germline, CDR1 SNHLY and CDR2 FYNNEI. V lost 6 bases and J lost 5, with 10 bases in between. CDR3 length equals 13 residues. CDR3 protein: CASSRAGNEKLFF. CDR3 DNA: TGTGCCAGCAGCAGGGCGGGGAATGAAAAACTGTTTTTT. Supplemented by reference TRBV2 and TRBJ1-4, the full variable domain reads EPEVTQTPSHQVTQMGQEVILRCVPISNHLYFYWYRQILGQKVEFLVSFYNNEISEKSEIFDDQFSVERPDGSNFTLKIRSTKLEDSAMYFCASSRAGNEKLFFGSGTQLSVL.

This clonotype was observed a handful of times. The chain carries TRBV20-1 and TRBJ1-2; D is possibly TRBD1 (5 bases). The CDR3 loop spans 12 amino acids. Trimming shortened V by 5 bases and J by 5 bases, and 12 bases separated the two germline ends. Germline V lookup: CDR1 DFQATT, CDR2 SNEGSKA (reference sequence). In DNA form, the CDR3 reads TGCAGTGCTGTCGGGACGGATTATGGCTACACCTTC. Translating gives CSAVGTDYGYTF.

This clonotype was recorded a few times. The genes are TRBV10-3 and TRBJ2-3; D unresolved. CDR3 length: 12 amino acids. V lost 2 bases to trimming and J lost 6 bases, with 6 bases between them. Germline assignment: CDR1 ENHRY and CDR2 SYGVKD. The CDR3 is CAISEVGDTQYF. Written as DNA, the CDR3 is TGTGCCATCAGTGAGGTAGGGGATACGCAGTATTTT.

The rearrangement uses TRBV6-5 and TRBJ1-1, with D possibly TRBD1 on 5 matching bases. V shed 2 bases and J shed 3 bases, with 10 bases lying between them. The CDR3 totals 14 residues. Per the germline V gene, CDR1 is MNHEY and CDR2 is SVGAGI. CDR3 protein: CASSYPDTHTEAFF. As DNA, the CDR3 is TGTGCCAGCAGTTACCCGGACACCCACACTGAAGCTTTCTTT.

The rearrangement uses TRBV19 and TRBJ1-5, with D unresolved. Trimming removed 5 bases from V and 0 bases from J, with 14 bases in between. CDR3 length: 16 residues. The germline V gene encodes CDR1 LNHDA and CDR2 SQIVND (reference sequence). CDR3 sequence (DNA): TGTGCCAGTAGTGGAGGGCCAACGTATAGCAATCAGCCCCAGCATTTT. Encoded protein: CASSGGPTYSNQPQHF.

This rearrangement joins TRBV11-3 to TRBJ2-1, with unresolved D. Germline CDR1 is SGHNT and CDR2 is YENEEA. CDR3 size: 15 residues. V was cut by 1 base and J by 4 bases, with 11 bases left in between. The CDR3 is CASSLGDSIYNEQFF. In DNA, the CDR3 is TGTGCCAGCAGCTTAGGGGATTCAATTTACAATGAGCAGTTCTTC.

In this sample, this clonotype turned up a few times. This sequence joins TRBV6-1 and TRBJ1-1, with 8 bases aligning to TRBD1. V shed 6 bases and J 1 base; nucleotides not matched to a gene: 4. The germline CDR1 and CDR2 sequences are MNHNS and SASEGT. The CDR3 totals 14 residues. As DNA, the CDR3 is TGTGCCAGCAGGGGGGGACAGGCGAACACTGAAGCTTTCTTT. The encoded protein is CASRGGQANTEAFF.

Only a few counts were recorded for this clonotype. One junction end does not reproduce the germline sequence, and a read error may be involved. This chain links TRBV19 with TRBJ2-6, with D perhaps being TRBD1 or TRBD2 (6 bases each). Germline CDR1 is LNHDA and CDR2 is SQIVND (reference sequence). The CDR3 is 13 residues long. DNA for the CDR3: TGCCCGACTGGGGGGCTCGGGGCCAACGTCCTGACTTTC. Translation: CPTGGLGANVLTF.

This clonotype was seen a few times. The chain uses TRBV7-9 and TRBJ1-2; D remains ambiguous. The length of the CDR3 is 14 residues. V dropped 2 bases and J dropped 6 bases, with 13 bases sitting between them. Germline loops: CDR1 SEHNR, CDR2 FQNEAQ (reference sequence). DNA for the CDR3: TGTGCCAGCAGCTTAATGGCTGGGAATCATGGCTACACCTTC. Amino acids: CASSLMAGNHGYTF.

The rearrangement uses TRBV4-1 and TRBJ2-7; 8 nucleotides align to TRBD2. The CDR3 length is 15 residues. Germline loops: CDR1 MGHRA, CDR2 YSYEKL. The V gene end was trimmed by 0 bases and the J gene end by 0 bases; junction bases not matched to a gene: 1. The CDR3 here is CASSQDGTSSYEQYF. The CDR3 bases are TGCGCCAGCAGCCAAGATGGGACTAGCTCCTACGAGCAGTACTTC.

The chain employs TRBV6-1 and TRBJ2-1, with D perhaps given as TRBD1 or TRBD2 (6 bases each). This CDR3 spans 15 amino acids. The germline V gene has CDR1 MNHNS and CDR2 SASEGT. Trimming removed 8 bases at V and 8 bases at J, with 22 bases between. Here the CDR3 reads CASSALPGAEDEQFF. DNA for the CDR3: TGTGCCAGCTCCGCCCTACCGGGGGCCGAGGATGAGCAGTTCTTC.

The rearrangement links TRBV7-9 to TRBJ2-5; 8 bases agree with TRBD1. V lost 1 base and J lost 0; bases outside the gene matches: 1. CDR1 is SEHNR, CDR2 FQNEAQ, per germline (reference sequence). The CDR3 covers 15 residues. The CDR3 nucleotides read TGTGCCAGCAGCTTAGGACAGGGGTACCAAGAGACCCAGTACTTC. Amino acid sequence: CASSLGQGYQETQYF.

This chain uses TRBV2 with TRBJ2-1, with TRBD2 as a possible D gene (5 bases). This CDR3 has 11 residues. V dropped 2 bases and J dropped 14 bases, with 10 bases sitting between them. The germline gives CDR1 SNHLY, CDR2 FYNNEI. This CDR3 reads CASSEWWEKFF. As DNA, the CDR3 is TGTGCCAGCAGTGAATGGTGGGAGAAGTTCTTC.

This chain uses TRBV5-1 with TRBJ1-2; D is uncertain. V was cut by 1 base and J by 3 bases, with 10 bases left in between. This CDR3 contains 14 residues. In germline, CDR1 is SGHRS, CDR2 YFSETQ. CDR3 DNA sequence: TGCGCCAGCAGCTTGTCCGACCACGACTATGGCTACACCTTC. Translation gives CASSLSDHDYGYTF.

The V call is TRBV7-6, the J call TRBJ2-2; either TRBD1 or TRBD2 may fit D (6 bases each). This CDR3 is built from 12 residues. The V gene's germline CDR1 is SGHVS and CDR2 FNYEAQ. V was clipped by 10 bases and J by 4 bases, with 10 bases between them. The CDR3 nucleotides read TGTGCCACAAGGGGGGCCACCGGGGAGCTGTTTTTT. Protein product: CATRGATGELFF.

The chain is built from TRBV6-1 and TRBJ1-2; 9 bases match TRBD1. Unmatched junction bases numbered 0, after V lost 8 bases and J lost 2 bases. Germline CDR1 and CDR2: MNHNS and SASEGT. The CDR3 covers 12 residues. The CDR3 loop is CASGTGNYGYTF. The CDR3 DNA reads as TGTGCCAGCGGGACAGGGAACTATGGCTACACCTTC.

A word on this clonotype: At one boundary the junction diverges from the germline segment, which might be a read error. As DNA, the CDR3 is TGCAGTGCTAGATTCAACCGGGACACTGGAGCTTTCTTT. Amino acid sequence: CSARFNRDTGAFF. This chain links TRBV20-1 with TRBJ1-1, with D possibly being TRBD1 (6 bases). The CDR3 is 13 amino acids. Germline V CDR1 and CDR2: DFQATT, SNEGSKA (reference sequence).

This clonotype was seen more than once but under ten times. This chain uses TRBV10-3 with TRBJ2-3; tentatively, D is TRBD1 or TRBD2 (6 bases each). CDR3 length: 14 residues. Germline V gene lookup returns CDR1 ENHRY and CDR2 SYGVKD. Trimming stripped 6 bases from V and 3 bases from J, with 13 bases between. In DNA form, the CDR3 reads TGTGCCATCAGCCGAGGGGGGTTGACAGATACGCAGTATTTT. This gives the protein CAISRGGLTDTQYF.

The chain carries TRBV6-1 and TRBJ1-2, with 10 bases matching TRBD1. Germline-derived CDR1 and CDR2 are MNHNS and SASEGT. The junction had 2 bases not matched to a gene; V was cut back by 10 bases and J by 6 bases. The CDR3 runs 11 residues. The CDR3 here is CATGQGHGYTF. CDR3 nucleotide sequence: TGTGCCACGGGACAGGGGCATGGCTACACCTTC.

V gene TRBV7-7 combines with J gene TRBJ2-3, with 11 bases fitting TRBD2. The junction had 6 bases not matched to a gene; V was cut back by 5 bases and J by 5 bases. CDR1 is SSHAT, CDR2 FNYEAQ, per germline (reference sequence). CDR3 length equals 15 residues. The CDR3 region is CASSQLAGVQDTQYF. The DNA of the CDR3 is TGTGCCAGCAGCCAACTAGCGGGGGTGCAAGATACGCAGTATTTT.

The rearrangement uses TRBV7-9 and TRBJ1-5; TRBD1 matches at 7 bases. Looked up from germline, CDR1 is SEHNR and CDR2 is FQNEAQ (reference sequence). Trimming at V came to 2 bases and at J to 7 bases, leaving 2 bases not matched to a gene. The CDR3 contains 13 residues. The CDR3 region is CASSLTGEQPQHF. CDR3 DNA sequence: TGTGCCAGCAGCTTAACAGGGGAACAGCCCCAGCATTTT.

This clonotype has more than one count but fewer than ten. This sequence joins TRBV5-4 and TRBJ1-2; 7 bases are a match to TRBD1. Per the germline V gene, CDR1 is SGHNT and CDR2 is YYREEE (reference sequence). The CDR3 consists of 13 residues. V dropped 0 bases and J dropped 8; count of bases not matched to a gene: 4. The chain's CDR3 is CASSLGQGQGYTF. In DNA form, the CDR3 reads TGTGCCAGCAGCTTGGGACAGGGACAAGGCTACACCTTC.

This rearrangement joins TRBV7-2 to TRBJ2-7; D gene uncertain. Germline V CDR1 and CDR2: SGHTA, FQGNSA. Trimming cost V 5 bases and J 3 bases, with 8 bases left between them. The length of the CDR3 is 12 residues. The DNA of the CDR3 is TGTGCCAGCAGCGTGACCTACTACGAGCAGTACTTC. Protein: CASSVTYYEQYF.

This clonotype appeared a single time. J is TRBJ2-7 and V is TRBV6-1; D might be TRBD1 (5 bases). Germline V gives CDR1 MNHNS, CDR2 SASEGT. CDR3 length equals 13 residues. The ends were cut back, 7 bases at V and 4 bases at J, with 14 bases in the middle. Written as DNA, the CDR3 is TGTGCCAGCACCGGCAGGGATCATTACGAGCAGTACTTC. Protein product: CASTGRDHYEQYF.

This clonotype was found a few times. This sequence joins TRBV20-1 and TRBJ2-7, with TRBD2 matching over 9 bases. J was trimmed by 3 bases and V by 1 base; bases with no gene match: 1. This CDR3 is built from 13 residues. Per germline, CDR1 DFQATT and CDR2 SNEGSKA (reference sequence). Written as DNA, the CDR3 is TGCAGTGCTAGAGTACTAGCGGGCTACGAGCAGTACTTC. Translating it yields CSARVLAGYEQYF.

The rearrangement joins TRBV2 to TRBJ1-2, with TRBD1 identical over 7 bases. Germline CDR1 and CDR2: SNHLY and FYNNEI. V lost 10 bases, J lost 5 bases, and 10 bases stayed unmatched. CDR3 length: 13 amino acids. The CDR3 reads CANTRDSVYGYTF. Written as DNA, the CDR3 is TGTGCCAACACCCGGGACAGTGTTTATGGCTACACCTTC.

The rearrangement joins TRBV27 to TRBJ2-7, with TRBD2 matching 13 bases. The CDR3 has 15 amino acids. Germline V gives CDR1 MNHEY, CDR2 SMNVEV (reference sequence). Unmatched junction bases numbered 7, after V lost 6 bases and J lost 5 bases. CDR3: CASRILAGGQDEQYF. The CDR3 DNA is TGTGCCAGCAGGATACTAGCGGGGGGGCAGGACGAGCAGTACTTC.